This T cell receptor (beta chain) was recorded in a study of blood T cell repertoires in COVID-19. This CDR3 has 16 residues. Per germline, CDR1 LGHDT and CDR2 YNNKEL (reference sequence). V shed 1 base, J shed 4 bases, and the junction held 5 bases outside the gene matches. Generated by immunoSEQ multiplex PCR, the TCRdb table keeps only in-frame clones and is missing some. Of 280,000 or so clones listed, 83% were seen once; the top ten hold around a tenth. In its sample, this clone was seen a few times. Sequencing was carried out using peripheral blood. The chain links TRBV3-1 (or the pseudogene TRBV3-2) to TRBJ2-1, with 9 nucleotides matching TRBD2. The receptor was derived from a woman aged 50 to 60 who had recovered from COVID-19. In DNA, the CDR3 is TGTGCCAGCAGCCAAGTGTCTAGCGGGAATTACAATGAGCAGTTCTTC. Amino acid sequence: CASSQVSSGNYNEQFF.